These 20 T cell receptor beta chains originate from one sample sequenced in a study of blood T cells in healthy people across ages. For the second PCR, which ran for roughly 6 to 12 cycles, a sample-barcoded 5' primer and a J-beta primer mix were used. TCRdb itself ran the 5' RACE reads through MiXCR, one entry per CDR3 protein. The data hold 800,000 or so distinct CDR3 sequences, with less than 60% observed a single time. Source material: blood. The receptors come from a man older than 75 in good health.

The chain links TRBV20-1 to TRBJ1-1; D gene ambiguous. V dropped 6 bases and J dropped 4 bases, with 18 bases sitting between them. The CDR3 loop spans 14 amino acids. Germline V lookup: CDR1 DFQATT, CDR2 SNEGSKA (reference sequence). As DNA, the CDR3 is TGCAGTGCAGGCCCCTCGGGGTTTGTCACTGAAGCTTTCTTT. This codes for CSAGPSGFVTEAFF.

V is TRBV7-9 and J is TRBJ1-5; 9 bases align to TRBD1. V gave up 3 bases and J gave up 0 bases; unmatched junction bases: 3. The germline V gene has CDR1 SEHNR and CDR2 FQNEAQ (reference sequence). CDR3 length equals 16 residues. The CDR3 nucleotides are TGTGCCAGCAGCTTGGACAGGGGATATAGCAATCAGCCCCAGCATTTT. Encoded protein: CASSLDRGYSNQPQHF. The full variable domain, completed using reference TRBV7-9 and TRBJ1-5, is DTGVSQNPRHKITKRGQNVTFRCDPISEHNRLYWYRQTLGQGPEFLTYFQNEAQLEKSRLLSDRFSAERPKGSFSTLEIQRTEQGDSAMYLCASSLDRGYSNQPQHFGDGTRLSIL.

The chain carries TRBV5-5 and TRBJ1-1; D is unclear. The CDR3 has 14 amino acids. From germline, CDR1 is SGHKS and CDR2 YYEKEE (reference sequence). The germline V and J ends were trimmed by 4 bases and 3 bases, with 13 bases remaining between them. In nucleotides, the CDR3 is TGTGCCAGCAGCCAGCCAGTCGGGGACACTGAAGCTTTCTTT. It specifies CASSQPVGDTEAFF.

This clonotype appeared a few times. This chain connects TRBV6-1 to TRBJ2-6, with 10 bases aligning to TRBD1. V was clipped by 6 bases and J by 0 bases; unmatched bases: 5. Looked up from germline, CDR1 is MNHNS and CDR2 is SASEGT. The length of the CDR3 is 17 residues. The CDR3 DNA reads TGTGCCAGCAGGGACAGGGGGGTTCCCTCTGGGGCCAACGTCCTGACTTTC. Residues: CASRDRGVPSGANVLTF.

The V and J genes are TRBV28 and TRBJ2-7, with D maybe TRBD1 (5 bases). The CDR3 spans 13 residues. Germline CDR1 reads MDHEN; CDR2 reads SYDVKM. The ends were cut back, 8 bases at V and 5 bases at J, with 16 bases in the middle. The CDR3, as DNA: TGTGCCAGCGGGAAGGGGTTTTGGGACGAGCAGTACTTC. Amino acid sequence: CASGKGFWDEQYF.

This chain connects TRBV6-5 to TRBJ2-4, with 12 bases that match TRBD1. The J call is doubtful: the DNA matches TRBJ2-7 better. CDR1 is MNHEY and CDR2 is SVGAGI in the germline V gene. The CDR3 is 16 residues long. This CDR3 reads CASSSLPGQGAYEQYF. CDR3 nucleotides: TGTGCCAGCAGTTCGTTACCGGGACAGGGGGCGTACGAGCAGTACTTC.

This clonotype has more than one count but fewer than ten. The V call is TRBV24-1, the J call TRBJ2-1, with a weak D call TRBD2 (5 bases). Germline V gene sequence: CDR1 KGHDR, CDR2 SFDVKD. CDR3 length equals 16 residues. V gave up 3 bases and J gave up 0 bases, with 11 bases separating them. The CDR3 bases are TGTGCCACCAGTGATCCCGGACTTCACTCCTACAATGAGCAGTTCTTC. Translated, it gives CATSDPGLHSYNEQFF.

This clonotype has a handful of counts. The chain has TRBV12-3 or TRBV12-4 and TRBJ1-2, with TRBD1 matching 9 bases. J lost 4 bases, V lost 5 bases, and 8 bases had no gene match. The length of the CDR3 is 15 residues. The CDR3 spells CASSTTGGLGYGYTF. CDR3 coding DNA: TGTGCCAGCAGTACCACAGGGGGCCTAGGCTATGGCTACACCTTC.

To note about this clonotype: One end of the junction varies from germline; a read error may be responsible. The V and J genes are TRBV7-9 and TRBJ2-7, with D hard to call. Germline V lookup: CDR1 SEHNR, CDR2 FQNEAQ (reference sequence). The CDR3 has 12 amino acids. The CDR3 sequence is CSSSLVTYEQYF. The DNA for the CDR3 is TGTTCCAGCAGCTTAGTCACCTACGAGCAGTACTTC. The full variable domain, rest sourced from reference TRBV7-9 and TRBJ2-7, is DTGVSQNPRHKITKRGQNVTFRCDPISEHNRLYWYRQTLGQGPEFLTYFQNEAQLEKSRLLSDRFSAERPKGSFSTLEIQRTEQGDSAMYLCSSSLVTYEQYFGPGTRLTVT.

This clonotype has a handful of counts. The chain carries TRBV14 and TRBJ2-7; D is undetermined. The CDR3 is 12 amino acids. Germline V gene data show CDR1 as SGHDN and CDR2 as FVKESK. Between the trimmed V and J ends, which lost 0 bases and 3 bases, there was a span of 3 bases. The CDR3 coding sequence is TGTGCCAGCAGCCAAGACGACTACGAGCAGTACTTC. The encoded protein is CASSQDDYEQYF.

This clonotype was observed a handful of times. CDR3 amino acids: CSAGRRSYNEQYF. Written as DNA, the CDR3 is TGCAGTGCTGGGAGGCGTTCCTACAATGAGCAGTACTTC. V gene TRBV20-1 combines with J gene TRBJ2-1; a possible D gene is TRBD2 (6 bases). TRBJ2-7 matches the DNA end more closely, so the J call is doubtful. The germline gives CDR1 DFQATT, CDR2 SNEGSKA (reference sequence). This CDR3 has 13 residues.

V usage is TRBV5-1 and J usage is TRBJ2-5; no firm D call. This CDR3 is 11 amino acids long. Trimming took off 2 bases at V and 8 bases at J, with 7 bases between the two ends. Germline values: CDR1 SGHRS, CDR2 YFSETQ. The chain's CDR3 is CASSFESTQYF. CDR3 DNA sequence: TGCGCCAGCAGCTTTGAGAGCACCCAGTACTTC.

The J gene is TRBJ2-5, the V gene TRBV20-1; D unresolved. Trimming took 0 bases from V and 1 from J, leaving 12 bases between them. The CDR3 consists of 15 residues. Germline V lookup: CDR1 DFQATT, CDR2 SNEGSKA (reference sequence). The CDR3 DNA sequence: TGCAGTGCTAGAGATCCGTCACATATCCAAGAGACCCAGTACTTC. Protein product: CSARDPSHIQETQYF.

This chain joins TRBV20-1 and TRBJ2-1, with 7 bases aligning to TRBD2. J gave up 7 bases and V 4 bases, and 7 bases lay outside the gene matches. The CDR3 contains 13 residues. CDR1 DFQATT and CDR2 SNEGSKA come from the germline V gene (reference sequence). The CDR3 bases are TGCAGTGCTAATGGCGGGAGAAGGAATGAGCAGTTCTTC. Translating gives CSANGGRRNEQFF.

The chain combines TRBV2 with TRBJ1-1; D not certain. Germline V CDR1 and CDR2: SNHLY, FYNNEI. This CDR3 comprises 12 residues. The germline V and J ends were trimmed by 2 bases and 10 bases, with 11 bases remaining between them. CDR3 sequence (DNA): TGTGCCAGCAGTGAACTCCCGGTTGGAGCTTTCTTT. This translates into CASSELPVGAFF.

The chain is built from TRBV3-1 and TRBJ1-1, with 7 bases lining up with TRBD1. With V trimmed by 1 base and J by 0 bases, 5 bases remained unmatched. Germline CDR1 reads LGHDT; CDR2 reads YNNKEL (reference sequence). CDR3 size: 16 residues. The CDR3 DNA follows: TGTGCCAGCAGCCAAGGAACAGGGGCTGTGAACACTGAAGCTTTCTTT. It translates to CASSQGTGAVNTEAFF.

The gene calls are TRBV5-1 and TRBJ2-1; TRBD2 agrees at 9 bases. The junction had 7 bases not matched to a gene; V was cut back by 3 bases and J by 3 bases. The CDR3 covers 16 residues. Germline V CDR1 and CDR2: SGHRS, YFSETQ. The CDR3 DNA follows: TGCGCCAGCAGCTCCGGGACTAGCAGAATCTACAATGAGCAGTTCTTC. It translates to CASSSGTSRIYNEQFF.

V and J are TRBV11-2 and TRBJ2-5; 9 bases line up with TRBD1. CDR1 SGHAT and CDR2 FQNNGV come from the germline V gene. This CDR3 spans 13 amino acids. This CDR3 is CTTSRDREETQYF. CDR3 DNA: TGTACCACCTCCCGGGACAGGGAGGAGACCCAGTACTTC.

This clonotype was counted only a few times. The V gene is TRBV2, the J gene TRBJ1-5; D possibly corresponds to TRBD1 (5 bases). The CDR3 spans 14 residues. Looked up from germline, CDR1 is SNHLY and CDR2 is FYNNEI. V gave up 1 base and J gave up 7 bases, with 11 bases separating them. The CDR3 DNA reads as TGTGCCAGCAGTGAAGGGGGGTTAAGGCAGCCCCAGCATTTT. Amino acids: CASSEGGLRQPQHF.

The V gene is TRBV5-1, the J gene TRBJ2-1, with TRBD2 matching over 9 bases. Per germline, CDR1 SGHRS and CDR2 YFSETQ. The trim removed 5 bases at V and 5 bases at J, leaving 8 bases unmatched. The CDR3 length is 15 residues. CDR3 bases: TGCGCCAGCAGAGAGGGACTAGCTTTCCACAATGAGCAGTTCTTC. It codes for CASREGLAFHNEQFF.